This entry is about one T cell receptor (beta chain). The antigen is undetermined. The germline V and J ends were trimmed by 6 bases and 1 base, with 9 bases remaining between them. Germline CDR1 and CDR2: MGHRA and YSYEKL. This CDR3 is built from 14 residues. Using its own MiXCR run on the reads, TCRdb lists one record per CDR3 protein. The sample shows some 800,000 distinct CDR3 sequences, almost 30% of them seen only once. These data belong to a study of T cell repertoires in cytomegalovirus infection. Study at large: Carrying CMV and the relevant HLA type showed in public TCR beta signatures.

Study-wide results and caveats: Accumulated public TCR beta family frequency recognized individuals carrying CMV together with the relevant HLA.

The J gene is TRBJ2-2, the V gene TRBV4-1; D gene uncertain. The input for sequencing was cultured CD8+ T cells from PBMCs, taken from culture after CMV antigen stimulation. The source is a human donor in good health (CMV status not recorded). Some clones in this sample may be carry-over from other donors' samples. DNA of the CDR3: TGCGCCAGCAGGCTCCACTTGAACACCGGGGAGCTGTTTTTT. Protein sequence: CASRLHLNTGELFF.